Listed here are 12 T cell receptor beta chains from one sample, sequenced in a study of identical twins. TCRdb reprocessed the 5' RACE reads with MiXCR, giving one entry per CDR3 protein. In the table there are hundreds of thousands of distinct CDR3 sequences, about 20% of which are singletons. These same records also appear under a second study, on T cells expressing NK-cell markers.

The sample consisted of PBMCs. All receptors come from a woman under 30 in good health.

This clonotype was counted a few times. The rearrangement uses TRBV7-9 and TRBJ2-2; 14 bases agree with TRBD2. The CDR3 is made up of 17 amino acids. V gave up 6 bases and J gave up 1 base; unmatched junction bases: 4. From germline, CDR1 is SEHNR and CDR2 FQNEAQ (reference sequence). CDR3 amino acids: CASRGLAGDRNTGELFF. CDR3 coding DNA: TGTGCCAGCAGGGGACTAGCGGGAGATAGGAACACCGGGGAGCTGTTTTTT.

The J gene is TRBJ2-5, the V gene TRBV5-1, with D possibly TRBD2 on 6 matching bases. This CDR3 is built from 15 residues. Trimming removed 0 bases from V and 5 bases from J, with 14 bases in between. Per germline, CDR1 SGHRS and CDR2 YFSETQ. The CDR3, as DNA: TGCGCCAGCAGCTTGGCCGGGCAAGGAGGGGAGACCCAGTACTTC. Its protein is CASSLAGQGGETQYF.

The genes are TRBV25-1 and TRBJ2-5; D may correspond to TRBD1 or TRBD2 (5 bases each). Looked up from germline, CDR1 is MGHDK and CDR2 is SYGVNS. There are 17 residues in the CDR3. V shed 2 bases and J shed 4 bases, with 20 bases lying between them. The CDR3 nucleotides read TGTGCCAGCAGTGAACTCCCGGGGCGTTCGCGAGGAGAGACCCAGTACTTC. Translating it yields CASSELPGRSRGETQYF.

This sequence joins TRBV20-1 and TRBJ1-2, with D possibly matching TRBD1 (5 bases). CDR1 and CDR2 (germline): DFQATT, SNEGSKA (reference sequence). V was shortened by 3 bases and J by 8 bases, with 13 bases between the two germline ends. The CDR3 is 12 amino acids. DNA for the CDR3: TGCAGTGCTAGTTCCGGGGGTGTGGGCTACACCTTC. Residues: CSASSGGVGYTF.

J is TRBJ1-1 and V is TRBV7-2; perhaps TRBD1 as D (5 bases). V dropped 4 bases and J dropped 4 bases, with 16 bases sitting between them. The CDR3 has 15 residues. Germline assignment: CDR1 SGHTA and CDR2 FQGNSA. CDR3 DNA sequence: TGTGCCAGCAGCTCCTCTCCCCAGGGTACCACTGAAGCTTTCTTT. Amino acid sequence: CASSSSPQGTTEAFF.

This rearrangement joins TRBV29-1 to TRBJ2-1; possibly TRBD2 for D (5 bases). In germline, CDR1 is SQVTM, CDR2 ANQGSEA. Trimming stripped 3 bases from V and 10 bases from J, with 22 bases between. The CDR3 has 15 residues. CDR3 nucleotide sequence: TGCAGCGTTGAGGGTAGGGCGGGCGTTGGTGGGGAGCAGTTCTTC. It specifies CSVEGRAGVGGEQFF.

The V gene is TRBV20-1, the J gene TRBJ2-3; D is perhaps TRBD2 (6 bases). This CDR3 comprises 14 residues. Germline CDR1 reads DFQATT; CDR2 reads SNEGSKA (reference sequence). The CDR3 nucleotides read TGCATCTGGGCATTGGGCGGGACCACAGATACGCAGTATTTT. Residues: CIWALGGTTDTQYF.

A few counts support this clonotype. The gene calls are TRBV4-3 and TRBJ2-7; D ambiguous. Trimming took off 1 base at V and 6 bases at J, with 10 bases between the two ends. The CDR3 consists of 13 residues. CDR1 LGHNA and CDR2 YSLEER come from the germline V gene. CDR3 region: CASSQVDRREQYF. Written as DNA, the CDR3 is TGCGCCAGCAGCCAAGTTGATCGACGCGAGCAGTACTTC.

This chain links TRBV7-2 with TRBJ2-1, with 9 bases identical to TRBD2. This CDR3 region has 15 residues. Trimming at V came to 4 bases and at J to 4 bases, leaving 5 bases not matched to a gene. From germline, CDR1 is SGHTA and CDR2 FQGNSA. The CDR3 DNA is TGTGCCAGCAGCTCCACGACTAGCGGTTACAATGAGCAGTTCTTC. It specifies CASSSTTSGYNEQFF.

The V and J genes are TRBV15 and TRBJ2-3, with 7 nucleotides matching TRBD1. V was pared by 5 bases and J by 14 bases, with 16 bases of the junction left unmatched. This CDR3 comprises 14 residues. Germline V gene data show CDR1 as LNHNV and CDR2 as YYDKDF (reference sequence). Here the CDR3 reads CATSARGQVLDVYF. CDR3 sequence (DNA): TGTGCCACCAGCGCCCGCGGACAGGTCTTGGACGTGTATTTT.

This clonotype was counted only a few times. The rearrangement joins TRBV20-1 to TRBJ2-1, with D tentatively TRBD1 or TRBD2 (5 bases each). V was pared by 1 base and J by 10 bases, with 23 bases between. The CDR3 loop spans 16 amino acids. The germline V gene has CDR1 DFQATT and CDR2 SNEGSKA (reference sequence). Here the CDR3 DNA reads TGCAGTGCTAGAGCCTCTTACGAGGGGTCCGCGGGCGAGCAGTTCTTC. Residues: CSARASYEGSAGEQFF.

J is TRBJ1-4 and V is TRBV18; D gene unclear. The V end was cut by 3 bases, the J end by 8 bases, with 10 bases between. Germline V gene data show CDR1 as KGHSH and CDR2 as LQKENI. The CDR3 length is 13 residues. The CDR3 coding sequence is TGTGCCAGCTCACCTCCCGGATGGGAAAAACTGTTTTTT. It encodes CASSPPGWEKLFF.